A selection of T cell receptor beta chains follows, all from one sample in a study of identical twins. TCRdb reprocessed the 5' RACE reads with MiXCR, giving one entry per CDR3 protein. The sample gives about 660,000 distinct CDR3 sequences, 8.6% of which show up once; approximately 0.89% is in the top ten. These same data were also listed under a study on yellow fever vaccine responses in identical twins.

Sequencing was done on a sample of PBMCs. These receptors were collected from a young woman in good health. CDR3s leave out the opening cysteine and the closing phenylalanine or tryptophan. Each record gives: V gene, clone size, J gene, CDR3 protein. Some rows mark clone size as missing; the rest say once, few, many or name a class of expanded clone.

TRBV28	few	TRBJ2-3	ASSSLGDSATTDTQY
TRBV5-1	few	TRBJ2-6	ASSLEVGISGANVLT
TRBV7-2	few	TRBJ2-4	ASSLGAGGGAKNIQY
TRBV18	.	TRBJ2-3	ASSPQGSTDTQY
TRBV27	.	TRBJ2-1	ATREGSAGGSSYNEQF
TRBV20-1	once	TRBJ2-1	STRHRTGKGEQF
TRBV15	many	TRBJ2-1	ATSRKRPKTSSGTNEQF
TRBV7-8	.	TRBJ2-7	ASSIARVPSYEQY
TRBV4-3	many	TRBJ2-5	ASSPRTEQETQY
TRBV7-9	few	TRBJ2-5	ASSLSSTRETQY
TRBV7-8	few	TRBJ2-1	ASSLATGALYNEQF
TRBV6-4	.	TRBJ2-1	ASSDIVGEQF
TRBV6-1	few	TRBJ2-3	ACSGGTIADTQY
TRBV12-3/TRBV12-4	few	TRBJ2-2	ASSLNPMTGELF
TRBV7-8	.	TRBJ2-1	ASSSFAGGVRSYNEQF
TRBV7-9	.	TRBJ1-1	ASSSDRGAEYTEAF
TRBV30	few	TRBJ2-7	AWRQTGFYEQY
TRBV10-3	few	TRBJ2-2	AISEGLASAGELF
TRBV5-5	.	TRBJ2-7	ASSGPGQVYSYEQY
TRBV20-1	few	TRBJ2-7	SARDWPGTYEQY
TRBV9	once	TRBJ2-3	ASSVAGGDTQY
TRBV5-1	few	TRBJ2-2	ASSLETGVAGELF